These 28 T cell receptor beta chains came from one sample sequenced in a study of blood T cell repertoires in COVID-19. Here immunoSEQ multiplex PCR was the method, and the copy in TCRdb shows in-frame clones only, minus some. Altogether approximately 170,000 clones are present, 81% being singletons, with the ten largest covering approximately 11%. Sequencing was carried out using peripheral blood. These receptors were collected from a human donor in a cohort sampled during active COVID-19.

The rearrangement uses TRBV11-2 and TRBJ1-1; D is perhaps TRBD1 (5 bases). The CDR3 runs 12 residues. Deletions cut 3 bases from V and 6 bases from J, with 8 bases between. CDR1 and CDR2 from the germline V gene are SGHAT and FQNNGV. The chain's CDR3 is CASSFKGAEAFF. CDR3 nucleotides: TGTGCCAGCAGCTTTAAAGGGGCTGAAGCTTTCTTT.

This clone was recorded at least ten times. The rearrangement links TRBV7-2 to TRBJ2-7; weak D call: TRBD1 (6 bases). This CDR3 spans 19 amino acids. Between the trimmed V and J ends, which lost 1 base and 2 bases, there was a span of 24 bases. Germline lookup yields CDR1 SGHTA and CDR2 FQGNSA. DNA for the CDR3: TGTGCCAGCAGCTTAGATCGGGTAGGGACAAGCGCCCGACCCTACGAGCAGTACTTC. The encoded protein is CASSLDRVGTSARPYEQYF.

The gene calls are TRBV5-4 and TRBJ2-3; TRBD2 matches 10 bases. CDR1 SGHNT and CDR2 YYREEE come from the germline V gene (reference sequence). Losses at the gene ends were 2 bases for V and 2 bases for J; bases not matched to a gene: 14. This CDR3 is 19 amino acids long. The CDR3 region has the DNA TGTGCCAGCAGCTTAGGGCGGAGCGGGGGGGCCCTGTTCACAGATACGCAGTATTTT. It codes for CASSLGRSGGALFTDTQYF.

Comment on this clone: The sample has other DNA sequences that encode this CDR3 too. The chain recombines TRBV24-1 with TRBJ2-3; 9 nucleotides match TRBD1. The V segment lost 1 base and the J segment 4 bases; nucleotides outside the gene matches: 2. Germline CDR1 is KGHDR and CDR2 is SFDVKD. This CDR3 is 15 amino acids long. CDR3 loop: CATSDFTGGADTQYF. The CDR3 bases are TGTGCCACCAGTGATTTTACAGGGGGCGCAGATACGCAGTATTTT.

The genes are TRBV9 and TRBJ2-1, with a possible D match to TRBD2 (7 bases). Germline CDR1 SGDLS, CDR2 YYNGEE. This CDR3 has 15 amino acids. V was pared by 4 bases and J by 7 bases, with 18 bases between. CDR3 residues: CASSHMGGARNEQFF. The CDR3 DNA is TGTGCCAGCAGCCATATGGGGGGGGCCAGGAATGAGCAGTTCTTC.

The rearrangement uses TRBV6-1 and TRBJ1-5; D is unclear. This CDR3 is 12 amino acids long. In germline, CDR1 is MNHNS, CDR2 SASEGT. The V and J ends lost 3 bases and 7 bases respectively, with 7 bases between them. The CDR3 sequence is CASSERVQPQHF. CDR3 in DNA: TGTGCCAGCAGTGAGAGGGTACAGCCCCAGCATTTT.

This sequence joins TRBV27 and TRBJ2-7; no definite D call. Germline values: CDR1 MNHEY, CDR2 SMNVEV (reference sequence). The CDR3 covers 14 residues. The V end lost 2 bases, the J end lost 1 base, and 9 bases lay between the germline ends. For the CDR3, the DNA is TGTGCCAGCAGTTTACTAGGAAAATCCTACGAGCAGTACTTC. It encodes CASSLLGKSYEQYF.

By share of the sample, this clone is medium-sized. This chain joins TRBV28 and TRBJ2-1, with 8 bases lining up with TRBD2. The CDR3 has 15 residues. Trimming at V came to 2 bases and at J to 9 bases, leaving 9 bases not matched to a gene. Germline V lookup: CDR1 MDHEN, CDR2 SYDVKM. CDR3 sequence (DNA): TGTGCCAGCAGTTTAGTCGGGGGGGCCTTGTCTGAGCAGTTCTTC. Protein product: CASSLVGGALSEQFF.

The sample holds a few counts of this clone. The chain uses TRBV7-2 and TRBJ1-5; tentatively, D is TRBD1 (6 bases). With 1 base removed from V and 4 bases from J, the gap between germline ends came to 11 bases. Looked up from germline, CDR1 is SGHTA and CDR2 is FQGNSA. The CDR3 length is 15 residues. The CDR3 DNA reads as TGTGCCAGCAGCTTAGTAGGGGGTGGAAATCAGCCCCAGCATTTT. Translated, it gives CASSLVGGGNQPQHF.

The chain links TRBV6-2 or TRBV6-3 to TRBJ2-5, with D maybe TRBD2 (6 bases). CDR3 length equals 13 residues. Trimming left V 2 bases short and J 6 bases short, with 10 bases between. CDR1 is MNHEY and CDR2 is SVGEGT in the germline V gene. The CDR3, as DNA: TGTGCCAGCAGTTACGGACTAATACAGACCCAGTACTTC. It translates to CASSYGLIQTQYF.

This rearrangement joins TRBV3-1 (or the pseudogene TRBV3-2) to TRBJ1-1; D perhaps matches TRBD1 (5 bases). Germline loops: CDR1 LGHDT, CDR2 YNNKEL (reference sequence). The V gene lost 1 base and the J gene lost 4 bases, with 10 bases spanning the gap. The CDR3 covers 14 residues. The CDR3 sequence is CASSQVGEGTEAFF. CDR3 coding DNA: TGTGCCAGCAGCCAAGTAGGGGAGGGCACTGAAGCTTTCTTT.

CDR3 loop: CSVAGTGRSRNEQFF. DNA for the CDR3: TGCAGCGTTGCCGGGACTGGGAGATCTAGAAATGAGCAGTTCTTC. This rearrangement joins TRBV29-1 to TRBJ2-1, with D perhaps matching TRBD2 (6 bases). CDR1 SQVTM and CDR2 ANQGSEA come from the germline V gene. CDR3 length equals 15 residues. With 4 bases removed from V and 7 bases from J, the gap between germline ends came to 20 bases.

The chain couples TRBV7-6 to TRBJ2-4; 11 bases align to TRBD2. Unmatched junction bases numbered 16, after V lost 6 bases and J lost 0 bases. Per germline, CDR1 SGHVS and CDR2 FNYEAQ. CDR3 length: 20 residues. The CDR3: CASSQLAGGPPPIAKNIQYF. CDR3 nucleotides: TGTGCCAGCAGTCAATTAGCGGGAGGGCCGCCACCAATAGCCAAAAACATTCAGTACTTC.

The V and J genes are TRBV19 and TRBJ1-2; maybe TRBD1 (6 bases). The V gene lost 4 bases and the J gene lost 7 bases, with 16 bases spanning the gap. The germline V gene has CDR1 LNHDA and CDR2 SQIVND (reference sequence). This CDR3 region has 14 residues. CDR3 coding DNA: TGTGCCAGTAGTACCCCGGCAGGGGTCCGTGGCTACACCTTC. The encoded protein is CASSTPAGVRGYTF.

The chain joins TRBV13 to TRBJ2-3; 8 bases align to TRBD1. V lost 5 bases and J lost 3; bases outside the gene matches: 10. The germline gives CDR1 PRHDT, CDR2 FYEKMQ (reference sequence). The CDR3 runs 16 residues. The CDR3 is CASSKRTGSRTDTQYF. CDR3 nucleotides: TGTGCCAGCAGCAAGAGGACAGGGTCGAGGACAGATACGCAGTATTTT.

The CDR3 DNA sequence: TGTGCCAGCAGCTTAGGAGGGGGTCGAGAGACCCAGTACTTC. Amino acids: CASSLGGGRETQYF. The chain joins TRBV7-2 to TRBJ2-5; possible D gene TRBD1, 6 bases. The CDR3 length is 14 residues. Germline V gene data show CDR1 as SGHTA and CDR2 as FQGNSA. V was trimmed by 1 base and J by 4 bases, leaving 10 bases between them. The variable domain in full, completed from reference TRBV7-2 and TRBJ2-5, reads GAGVSQSPSNKVTEKGKDVELRCDPISGHTALYWYRQSLGQGLEFLIYFQGNSAPDKSGLPSDRFSAERTGGSVSTLTIQRTQQEDSAVYLCASSLGGGRETQYFGPGTRLLVL.

The V and J genes are TRBV12-3 or TRBV12-4 and TRBJ2-1, with 7 bases that match TRBD2. The V and J ends lost 1 base and 9 bases, in that order; junction bases with no gene match: 3. The CDR3 is made up of 13 amino acids. The CDR3 reads CASSLELATEQFF. For the CDR3, the DNA is TGTGCCAGCAGTTTAGAACTAGCGACTGAGCAGTTCTTC.

The rearrangement links TRBV7-8 to TRBJ2-2; weak D call: TRBD1 (5 bases). Germline loops: CDR1 SGHVS, CDR2 FQNEAQ. V was pared by 2 bases and J by 6 bases, with 10 bases between. The CDR3 covers 14 residues. The CDR3 protein is CASSLTGAAGELFF. The CDR3 region has the DNA TGTGCCAGCAGCTTAACAGGTGCCGCCGGGGAGCTGTTTTTT. The variable domain in full, with the rest retrieved from reference TRBV7-8 and TRBJ2-2, is GAGVSQSPRYKVAKRGQDVALRCDPISGHVSLFWYQQALGQGPEFLTYFQNEAQLDKSGLPSDRFFAERPEGSVSTLKIQRTQQEDSAVYLCASSLTGAAGELFFGEGSRLTVL.

The rearrangement uses TRBV7-9 and TRBJ2-7; 10 bases are a match to TRBD2. This CDR3 region has 17 residues. Per germline, CDR1 SEHNR and CDR2 FQNEAQ (reference sequence). With V trimmed by 5 bases and J by 2 bases, 12 bases remained unmatched. CDR3 in amino acids: CASSPGSSGRNPYEQYF. In DNA form, the CDR3 reads TGTGCCAGCAGCCCTGGATCTAGCGGGAGAAACCCCTACGAGCAGTACTTC.

V usage is TRBV19 and J usage is TRBJ2-7; D gene unclear. CDR3 size: 13 residues. V was cut by 0 bases and J by 6 bases, with 9 bases left in between. CDR1 is LNHDA and CDR2 is SQIVND in the germline V gene (reference sequence). The CDR3 sequence is CASSIDPSGEQYF. As DNA, the CDR3 is TGTGCCAGTAGTATAGATCCCAGTGGCGAGCAGTACTTC.

In this sample, this clone turned up a few times. This rearrangement joins TRBV29-1 to TRBJ1-1, with D possibly matching TRBD1 (5 bases). Trimming pared 7 bases from V and 3 bases from J, leaving 15 bases between. Germline-derived CDR1 and CDR2 are SQVTM and ANQGSEA. CDR3 length equals 13 residues. The CDR3, as DNA: TGCAGCGCTAACTCGGGGGGAGACACTGAAGCTTTCTTT. It specifies CSANSGGDTEAFF. The full variable domain, in which reference TRBV29-1 and TRBJ1-1 provide the parts outside the CDR3, is SAVISQKPSRDICQRGTSLTIQCQVDSQVTMMFWYRQQPGQSLTLIATANQGSEATYESGFVIDKFPISRPNLTFSTLTVSNMSPEDSSIYLCSANSGGDTEAFFGQGTRLTVV.

The V gene is TRBV28, the J gene TRBJ1-1; TRBD1 agrees at 10 bases. The CDR3 extends over 16 amino acids. Germline assignment: CDR1 MDHEN and CDR2 SYDVKM. The V gene end was trimmed by 4 bases and the J gene end by 0 bases; junction bases not matched to a gene: 5. CDR3 nucleotides: TGTGCCAGCAGTTCCCGGGACAGGGGCATGAACACTGAAGCTTTCTTT. Translated, it gives CASSSRDRGMNTEAFF. The entire variable domain, with the rest obtained from reference TRBV28 and TRBJ1-1, is as follows: DVKVTQSSRYLVKRTGEKVFLECVQDMDHENMFWYRQDPGLGLRLIYFSYDVKMKEKGDIPEGYSVSREKKERFSLILESASTNQTSMYLCASSSRDRGMNTEAFFGQGTRLTVV.

V usage is TRBV24-1 and J usage is TRBJ1-6, with 10 bases that match TRBD1. The CDR3 consists of 15 residues. Trimming cost V 3 bases and J 11 bases; bases outside gene matches: 6. Germline CDR1 KGHDR, CDR2 SFDVKD. CDR3 region: CATSDRDRGRAPLHF. Written as DNA, the CDR3 is TGTGCCACCAGTGATCGGGACAGGGGCAGGGCACCCCTCCACTTT.

The chain is built from TRBV5-1 and TRBJ1-3; 9 nucleotides agree with TRBD1. The junction had 6 bases not matched to a gene; V was cut back by 0 bases and J by 8 bases. The CDR3 is 15 residues long. Looked up from germline, CDR1 is SGHRS and CDR2 is YFSETQ. This CDR3 is CASSLGGQGRDTIYF. Written as DNA, the CDR3 is TGCGCCAGCAGCTTGGGGGGACAGGGACGAGACACCATATATTTT.

This clone was picked up a small number of times. The chain couples TRBV6-2 or TRBV6-3 to TRBJ2-1; tentatively, D is TRBD2 (5 bases). CDR1 MNHEY and CDR2 SVGEGT come from the germline V gene. The CDR3 extends over 17 amino acids. The germline V and J ends were trimmed by 2 bases and 8 bases, with 22 bases remaining between them. In nucleotides, the CDR3 is TGTGCCAGCAGTTACGAGGGCAGCGCACACGTGGAAGATGAGCAGTTCTTC. Amino acids: CASSYEGSAHVEDEQFF.

This chain joins TRBV28 and TRBJ2-5; D not resolved. The CDR3 length is 13 residues. Trimming left V 6 bases short and J 3 bases short, with 11 bases between. From germline, CDR1 is MDHEN and CDR2 SYDVKM. The CDR3 reads CASSLDWKETQYF. CDR3 nucleotide sequence: TGTGCCAGCAGCCTCGACTGGAAAGAGACCCAGTACTTC.

CDR3 in DNA: TGTGCCAGCTCACCCTCGAAGGGAGCGAGGCAGTACTTC. It translates to CASSPSKGARQYF. The chain employs TRBV18 and TRBJ2-7, with TRBD2 as a possible D gene (5 bases). V was cut by 3 bases and J by 9 bases, with 15 bases left in between. The CDR3 is 13 amino acids. Germline CDR1 is KGHSH and CDR2 is LQKENI.

The CDR3 reads CASALDSYGYTF. CDR3 DNA sequence: TGTGCTAGTGCCTTGGACAGCTATGGCTACACCTTC. V is TRBV12-5 and J is TRBJ1-2, with a weak D call TRBD1 (6 bases). CDR1 and CDR2 from the germline V gene are LGHNT and FRNRAP. This CDR3 has 12 residues. With 7 bases removed from V and 4 bases from J, the gap between germline ends came to 10 bases.